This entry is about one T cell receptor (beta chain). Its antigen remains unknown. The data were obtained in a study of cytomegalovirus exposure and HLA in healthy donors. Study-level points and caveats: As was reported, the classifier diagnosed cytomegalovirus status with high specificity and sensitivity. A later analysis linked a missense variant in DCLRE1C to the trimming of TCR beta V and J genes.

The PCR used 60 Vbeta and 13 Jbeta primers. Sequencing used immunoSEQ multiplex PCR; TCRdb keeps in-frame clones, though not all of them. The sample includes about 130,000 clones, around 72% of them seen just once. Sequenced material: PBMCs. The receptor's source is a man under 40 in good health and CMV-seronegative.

The CDR3 loop is CASSLTAQGRTNEKLFF. The CDR3 bases are TGTGCCAGCAGCTTAACCGCACAGGGAAGAACTAATGAAAAACTGTTTTTT. The chain has TRBV7-8 and TRBJ1-4; D is perhaps TRBD1 (6 bases). The CDR3 is 17 residues long. Looked up from germline, CDR1 is SGHVS and CDR2 is FQNEAQ. The germline V and J ends were trimmed by 2 bases and 1 base, with 14 bases remaining between them. Supplemented by reference TRBV7-8 and TRBJ1-4, the full variable domain reads GAGVSQSPRYKVAKRGQDVALRCDPISGHVSLFWYQQALGQGPEFLTYFQNEAQLDKSGLPSDRFFAERPEGSVSTLKIQRTQQEDSAVYLCASSLTAQGRTNEKLFFGSGTQLSVL.